Listed below are T cell receptor beta chains from one sample, sequenced in a study of blood T cell repertoires in COVID-19. The assay was immunoSEQ multiplex PCR, and TCRdb's table has in-frame clones only and misses some. The repertoire holds a few hundred thousand clones, with around 90% as singletons. Sequenced: peripheral blood. These receptors came from a woman in her fifties or sixties who had recovered from COVID-19. CDR3s include the opening cysteine and the closing phenylalanine or tryptophan. A D gene is named only where the DNA matches it firmly. A row's size may be missing; if present it is once, few, many or a size class.

clone_size d_call j_call v_call cdr3_nt cdr3_aa
. TRBD2 TRBJ2-3 TRBV5-4 TGTGCCAGCAGCTTGAGAGCGGGGGGATTCACAGATACGCAGTATTTT CASSLRAGGFTDTQYF
. . TRBJ2-7 TRBV25-1 TGTGCCAGCAGTCTGCGGGAGCAGTACTTC CASSLREQYF
once . TRBJ1-5 TRBV29-1 TGCAGCGTTGAAGTGGCAGGTCAGCCCCAGCATTTT CSVEVAGQPQHF
. . TRBJ2-5 TRBV7-8 TGTGCCAGCAGCTTCACAGGCCAAGAGACCCAGTACTTC CASSFTGQETQYF
. . TRBJ2-2 TRBV5-1 TGCGCCAGCAGCACGACCAAACCGGGCACCGGGGAGCTGTTTTTT CASSTTKPGTGELFF
. . TRBJ1-6 TRBV9 TGTGCCAGCAGCTCTCAAGGGAGCTCCTATAATTCACCCCTCCACTTT CASSSQGSSYNSPLHF
. . TRBJ1-5 TRBV28 TGTGCCAGCAGGGAGACGGAGAATCAGCCCCAGCATTTT CASRETENQPQHF
. . TRBJ2-2 TRBV11-1 TGTGCCAGCAATGGGCAGGGAAGAGTAACCGGGGAGCTGTTTTTT CASNGQGRVTGELFF
few . TRBJ1-2 TRBV9 TGTGCCAGCAGCGTGGCAGGGAACTATGGCTACACCTTC CASSVAGNYGYTF
. TRBD1 TRBJ1-5 TRBV2 TGTGCCAGCAGTCAACAGGGGCGACAGCCCCAGCATTTT CASSQQGRQPQHF
. . TRBJ1-5 TRBV7-2 TGTGCCAGCAGCTGGGGGGGTCAGCCCCAGCATTTT CASSWGGQPQHF
. TRBD1 TRBJ1-3 TRBV15 TGTGCCACCAGCAGAGAGGGACAGGGGGCTGGAAACACCATATATTTT CATSREGQGAGNTIYF
. TRBD2 TRBJ2-3 TRBV10-3 TGTGCCATCAGTGAGTCCTTAAGACTAGCGGGGGGGCCTGATACGCAGTATTTT CAISESLRLAGGPDTQYF
. TRBD1 TRBJ1-5 TRBV5-6 TGTGCCAGCAGCACTGGGACAGGGGGCAATCAGCCCCAGCATTTT CASSTGTGGNQPQHF
once . TRBJ2-3 TRBV3-1/TRBV3-2 TGTGCCAGCAGCCAGGATCCTTATAGCGCTGACACAGATACGCAGTATTTT CASSQDPYSADTDTQYF
. TRBD1 TRBJ1-4 TRBV27 TGTGCCAGCAGGCGACAGGGGCTCTTTTCTGCAACTAATGAAAAACTGTTTTTT CASRRQGLFSATNEKLFF
. TRBD2 TRBJ2-1 TRBV24-1 TGTGCCACCAGTGATTTGCGACTAGCGGAAAACAATGAGCAGTTCTTC CATSDLRLAENNEQFF
. . TRBJ2-3 TRBV7-9 TGTGCCAGCAGCTTCCTTAGCCAGGATACGCAGTATTTT CASSFLSQDTQYF
. . TRBJ2-7 TRBV12-3/TRBV12-4 TGTGCCAGCGGTCGCGCCGTAGCGTTGCGATACTTC CASGRAVALRYF
few TRBD1 TRBJ1-4 TRBV5-1 TGCGCCAGCAGCCTGACAGGGGCCCGGGATGAAAAACTGTTTTTT CASSLTGARDEKLFF
. . TRBJ2-2 TRBV7-3 TGTGCCAGCAGTCCTTTAAACAGGGACACCGGGGAGCTGTTTTTT CASSPLNRDTGELFF
. . TRBJ2-3 TRBV3-1/TRBV3-2 TGTGCCAGCAGCCCCTATGGAGACTATTTGGGCACGCAGTATTTT CASSPYGDYLGTQYF
. . TRBJ1-2 TRBV5-4 TGTGCCAGCAGCCAATGGGCCGCGGGACGGAACTATGGCTACACCTTC CASSQWAAGRNYGYTF
. . TRBJ2-2 TRBV5-6 TGTGCCAGCAGCTTGGGGCTACTAGCCGCAGGGTACGGGGAGCTGTTTTTT CASSLGLLAAGYGELFF
. TRBD1 TRBJ2-3 TRBV2 TGTGCCAGCAGCGCCGATAGGGGGCGAACAGATACGCAGTATTTT CASSADRGRTDTQYF
. . TRBJ2-1 TRBV9 TGTGCCAGCAGCGCCGCTGGGGGCGAAACCTTTTACAATGAGCAGTTCTTC CASSAAGGETFYNEQFF
. . TRBJ1-2 TRBV12-3/TRBV12-4 TGTGCCAGCAGTTCCGGACAAAACTATGGCTACACCTTC CASSSGQNYGYTF
. . TRBJ2-3 TRBV5-4 TGTGCCAGCAGCTTGGCCGCGGGGAGCACAGATACGCAGTATTTT CASSLAAGSTDTQYF
many . TRBJ1-1 TRBV7-2 TGTGCCAGCAGCCTACAGACGGACTCTGAAGCTTTCTTT CASSLQTDSEAFF
. . TRBJ2-5 TRBV15 TGTGCCACCAGCAGAGACCTAGGACAAGGAGAGACCCAGTACTTC CATSRDLGQGETQYF